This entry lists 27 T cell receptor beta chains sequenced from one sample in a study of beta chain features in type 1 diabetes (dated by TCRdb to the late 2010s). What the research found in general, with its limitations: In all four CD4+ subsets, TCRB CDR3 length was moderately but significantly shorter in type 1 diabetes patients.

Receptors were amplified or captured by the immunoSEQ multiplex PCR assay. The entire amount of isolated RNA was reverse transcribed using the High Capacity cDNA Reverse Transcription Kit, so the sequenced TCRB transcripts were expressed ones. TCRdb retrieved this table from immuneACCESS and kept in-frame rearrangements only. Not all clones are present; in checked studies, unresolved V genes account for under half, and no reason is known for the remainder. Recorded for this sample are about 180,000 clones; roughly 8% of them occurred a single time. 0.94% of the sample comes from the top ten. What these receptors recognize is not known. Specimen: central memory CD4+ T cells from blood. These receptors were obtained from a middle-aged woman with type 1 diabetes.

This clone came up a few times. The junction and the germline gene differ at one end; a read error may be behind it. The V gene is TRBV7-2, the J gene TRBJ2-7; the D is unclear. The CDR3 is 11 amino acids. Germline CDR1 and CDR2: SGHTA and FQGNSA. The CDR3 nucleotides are TGTGCCAGCAGCTTAGGGGCTCTTGGGCACTTC. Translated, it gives CASSLGALGHF.

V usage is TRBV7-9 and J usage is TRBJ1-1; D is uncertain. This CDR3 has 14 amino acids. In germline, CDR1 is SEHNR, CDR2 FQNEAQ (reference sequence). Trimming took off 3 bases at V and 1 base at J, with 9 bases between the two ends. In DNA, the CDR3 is TGTGCCAGCAGCTTTGACGGGGAGAACACTGAAGCTTTCTTT. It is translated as CASSFDGENTEAFF.

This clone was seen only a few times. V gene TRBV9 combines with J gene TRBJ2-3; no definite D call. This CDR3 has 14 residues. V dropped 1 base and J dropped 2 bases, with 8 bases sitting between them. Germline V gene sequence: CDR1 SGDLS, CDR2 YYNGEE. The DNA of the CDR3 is TGTGCCAGCAGCGTATACAGCAACACAGATACGCAGTATTTT. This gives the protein CASSVYSNTDTQYF. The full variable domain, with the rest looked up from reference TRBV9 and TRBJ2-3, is DSGVTQTPKHLITATGQRVTLRCSPRSGDLSVYWYQQSLDQGLQFLIQYYNGEERAKGNILERFSAQQFPDLHSELNLSSLELGDSALYFCASSVYSNTDTQYFGPGTRLTVL.

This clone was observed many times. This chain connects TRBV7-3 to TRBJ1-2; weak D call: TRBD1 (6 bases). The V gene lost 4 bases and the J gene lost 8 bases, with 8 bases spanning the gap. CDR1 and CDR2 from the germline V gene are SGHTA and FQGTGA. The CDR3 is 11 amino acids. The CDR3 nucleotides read TGTGCCAGCAGCTCAGGGGCGGGCTACACCTTC. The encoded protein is CASSSGAGYTF. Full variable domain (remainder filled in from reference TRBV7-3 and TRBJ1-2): GAGVSQTPSNKVTEKGKYVELRCDPISGHTALYWYRQSLGQGPEFLIYFQGTGAADDSGLPNDRFFAVRPEGSVSTLKIQRTERGDSAVYLCASSSGAGYTFGSGTRLTVV.

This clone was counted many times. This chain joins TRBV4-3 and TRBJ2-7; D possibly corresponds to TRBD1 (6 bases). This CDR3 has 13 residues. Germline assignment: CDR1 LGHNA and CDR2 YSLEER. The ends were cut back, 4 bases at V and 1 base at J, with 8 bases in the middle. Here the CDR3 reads CASSLTGSYEQYF. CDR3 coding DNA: TGCGCCAGCAGCCTAACAGGGTCCTACGAGCAGTACTTC.

The CDR3 sequence: CASSWPGVSYNEQFF. The CDR3 DNA is TGTGCCAGCAGCTGGCCCGGGGTATCCTACAATGAGCAGTTCTTC. The chain is built from TRBV28 and TRBJ2-1; D possibly corresponds to TRBD2 (5 bases). This CDR3 contains 15 residues. V was pared by 6 bases and J by 1 base, with 13 bases between. Germline lookup yields CDR1 MDHEN and CDR2 SYDVKM.

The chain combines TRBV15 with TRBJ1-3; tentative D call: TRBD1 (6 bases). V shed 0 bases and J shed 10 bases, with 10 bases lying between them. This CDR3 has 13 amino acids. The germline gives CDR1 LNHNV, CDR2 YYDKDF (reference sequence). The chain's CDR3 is CATSRDQGKTIYF. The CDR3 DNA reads TGTGCCACCAGCAGAGACCAGGGGAAAACCATATATTTT.

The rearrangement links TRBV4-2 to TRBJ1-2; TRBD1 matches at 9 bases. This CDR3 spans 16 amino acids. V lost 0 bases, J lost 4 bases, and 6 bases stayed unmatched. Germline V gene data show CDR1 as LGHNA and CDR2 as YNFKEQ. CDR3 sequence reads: CASSQDVGQGSYGYTF. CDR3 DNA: TGTGCCAGCAGCCAAGATGTGGGACAGGGATCCTATGGCTACACCTTC.

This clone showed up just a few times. Written as DNA, the CDR3 is TGTGCCAGCAGCCCCCGGACTAGCGGGTCCGGGGAGCTGTTTTTT. The encoded protein is CASSPRTSGSGELFF. This rearrangement joins TRBV7-2 to TRBJ2-2; 11 nucleotides agree with TRBD2. Trimming cost V 5 bases and J 6 bases; bases outside gene matches: 5. This CDR3 region has 15 residues. Germline CDR1 SGHTA, CDR2 FQGNSA. The entire variable domain, with the rest obtained from reference TRBV7-2 and TRBJ2-2, is as follows: GAGVSQSPSNKVTEKGKDVELRCDPISGHTALYWYRQSLGQGLEFLIYFQGNSAPDKSGLPSDRFSAERTGGSVSTLTIQRTQQEDSAVYLCASSPRTSGSGELFFGEGSRLTVL.

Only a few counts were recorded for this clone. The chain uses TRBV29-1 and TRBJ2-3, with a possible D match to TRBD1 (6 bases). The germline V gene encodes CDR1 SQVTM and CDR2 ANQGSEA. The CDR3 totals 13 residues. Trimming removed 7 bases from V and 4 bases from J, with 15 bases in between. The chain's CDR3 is CSGGRGSSDTQYF. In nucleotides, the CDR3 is TGCAGCGGTGGCAGGGGATCGTCAGATACGCAGTATTTT.

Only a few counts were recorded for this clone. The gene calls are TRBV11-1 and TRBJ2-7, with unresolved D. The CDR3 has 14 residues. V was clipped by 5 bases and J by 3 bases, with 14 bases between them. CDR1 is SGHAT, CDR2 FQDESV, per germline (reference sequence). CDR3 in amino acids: CASSPGWADYEQYF. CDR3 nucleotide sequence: TGTGCCAGCAGCCCCGGATGGGCCGACTACGAGCAGTACTTC.

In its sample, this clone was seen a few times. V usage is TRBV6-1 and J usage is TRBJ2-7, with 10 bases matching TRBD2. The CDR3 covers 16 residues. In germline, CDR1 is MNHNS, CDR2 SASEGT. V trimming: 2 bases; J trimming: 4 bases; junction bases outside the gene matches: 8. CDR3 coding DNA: TGTGCCAGCAGTGAACCCCCTAGCGGGAGAAAATACGAGCAGTACTTC. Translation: CASSEPPSGRKYEQYF.

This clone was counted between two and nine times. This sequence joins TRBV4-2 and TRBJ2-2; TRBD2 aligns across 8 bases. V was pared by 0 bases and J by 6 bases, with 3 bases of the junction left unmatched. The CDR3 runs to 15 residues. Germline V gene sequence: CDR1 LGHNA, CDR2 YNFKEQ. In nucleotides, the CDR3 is TGTGCCAGCAGCCAAGATCGGCGGGGGGCCGGGGAGCTGTTTTTT. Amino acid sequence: CASSQDRRGAGELFF.

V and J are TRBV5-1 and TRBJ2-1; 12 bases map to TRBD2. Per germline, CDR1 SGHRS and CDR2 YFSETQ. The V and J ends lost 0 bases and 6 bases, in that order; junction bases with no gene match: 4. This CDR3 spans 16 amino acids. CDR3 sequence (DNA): TGCGCCAGCAGCTTGGAGGCTAGCGGGAGGGTCAATGAGCAGTTCTTC. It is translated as CASSLEASGRVNEQFF.

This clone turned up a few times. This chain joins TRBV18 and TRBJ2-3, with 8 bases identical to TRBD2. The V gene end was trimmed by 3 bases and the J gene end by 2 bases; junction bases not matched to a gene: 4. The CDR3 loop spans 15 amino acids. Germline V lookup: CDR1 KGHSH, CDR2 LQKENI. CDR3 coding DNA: TGTGCCAGCTCACCGGGACTAGAAGCCACAGATACGCAGTATTTT. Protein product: CASSPGLEATDTQYF.

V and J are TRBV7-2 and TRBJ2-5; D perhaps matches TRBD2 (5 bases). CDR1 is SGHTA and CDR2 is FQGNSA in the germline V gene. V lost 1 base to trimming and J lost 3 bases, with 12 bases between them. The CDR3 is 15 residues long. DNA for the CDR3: TGTGCCAGCAGCTTAGATCGGGATCCGGAAGAGACCCAGTACTTC. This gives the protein CASSLDRDPEETQYF.

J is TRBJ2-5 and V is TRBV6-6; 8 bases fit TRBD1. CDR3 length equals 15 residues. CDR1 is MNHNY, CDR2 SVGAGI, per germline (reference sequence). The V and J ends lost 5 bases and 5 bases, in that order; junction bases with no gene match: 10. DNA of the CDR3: TGTGCCAGCAGTAGGACCGGGACAGGCTTGGAGACCCAGTACTTC. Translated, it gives CASSRTGTGLETQYF.

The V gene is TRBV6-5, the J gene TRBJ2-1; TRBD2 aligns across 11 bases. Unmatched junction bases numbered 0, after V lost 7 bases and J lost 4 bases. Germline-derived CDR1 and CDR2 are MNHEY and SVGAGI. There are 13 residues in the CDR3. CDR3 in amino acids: CASTSGRYNEQFF. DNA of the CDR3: TGTGCCAGCACTAGCGGGAGGTACAATGAGCAGTTCTTC.

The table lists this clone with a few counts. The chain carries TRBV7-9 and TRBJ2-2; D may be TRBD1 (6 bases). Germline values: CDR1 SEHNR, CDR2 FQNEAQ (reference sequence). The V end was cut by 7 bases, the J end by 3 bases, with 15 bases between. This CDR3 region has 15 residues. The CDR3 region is CASTPGQGHTGELFF. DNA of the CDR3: TGTGCCAGCACCCCGGGACAAGGACACACCGGGGAGCTGTTTTTT.

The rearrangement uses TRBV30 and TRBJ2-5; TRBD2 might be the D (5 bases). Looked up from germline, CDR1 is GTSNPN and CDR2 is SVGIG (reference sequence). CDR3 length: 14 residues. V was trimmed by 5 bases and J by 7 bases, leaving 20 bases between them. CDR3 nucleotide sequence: TGTGCCTGGTCGGTGGGCGGACCCAGCGGGACCCAGTACTTC. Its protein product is CAWSVGGPSGTQYF.

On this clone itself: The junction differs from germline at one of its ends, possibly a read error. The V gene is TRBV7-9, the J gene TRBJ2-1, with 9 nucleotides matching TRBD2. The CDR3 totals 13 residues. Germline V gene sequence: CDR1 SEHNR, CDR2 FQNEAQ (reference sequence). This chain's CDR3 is CASTLLAGNEQFF. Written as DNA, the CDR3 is TGTGCCAGCACCTTACTAGCGGGCAATGAGCAGTTCTTC.

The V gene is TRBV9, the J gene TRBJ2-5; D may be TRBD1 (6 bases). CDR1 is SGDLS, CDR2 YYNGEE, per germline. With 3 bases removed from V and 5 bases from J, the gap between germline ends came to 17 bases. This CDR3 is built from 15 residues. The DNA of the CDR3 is TGTGCCAGCAGCGGGGGAACAGGGTTTGGCGAGACCCAGTACTTC. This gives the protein CASSGGTGFGETQYF.

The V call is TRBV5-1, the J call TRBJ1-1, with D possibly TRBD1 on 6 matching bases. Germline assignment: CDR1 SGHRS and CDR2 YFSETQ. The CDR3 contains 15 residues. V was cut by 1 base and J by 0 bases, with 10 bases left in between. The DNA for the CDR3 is TGCGCCAGCAGCTTGCAGGGGTTAATGAACACTGAAGCTTTCTTT. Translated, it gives CASSLQGLMNTEAFF.

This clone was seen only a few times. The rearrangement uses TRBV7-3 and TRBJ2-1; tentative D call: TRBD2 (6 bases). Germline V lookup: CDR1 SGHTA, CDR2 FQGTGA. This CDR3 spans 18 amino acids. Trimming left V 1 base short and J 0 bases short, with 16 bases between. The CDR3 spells CASSLSSASASSYNEQFF. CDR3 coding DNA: TGTGCCAGCAGCTTAAGTTCCGCTAGCGCAAGCTCCTACAATGAGCAGTTCTTC.

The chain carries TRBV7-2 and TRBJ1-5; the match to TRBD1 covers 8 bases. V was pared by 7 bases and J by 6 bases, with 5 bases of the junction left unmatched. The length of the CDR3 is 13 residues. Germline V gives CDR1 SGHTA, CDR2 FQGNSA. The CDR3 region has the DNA TGTGCCAGCACCGGGACAGGTGGTCAGCCCCAGCATTTT. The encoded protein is CASTGTGGQPQHF.

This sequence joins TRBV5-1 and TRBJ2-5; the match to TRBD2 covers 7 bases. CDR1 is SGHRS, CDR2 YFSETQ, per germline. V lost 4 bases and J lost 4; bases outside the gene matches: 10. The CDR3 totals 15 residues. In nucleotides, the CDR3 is TGCGCCAGCAGCGTCTCGTTGGGGGGGGGAGAGACCCAGTACTTC. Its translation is CASSVSLGGGETQYF.

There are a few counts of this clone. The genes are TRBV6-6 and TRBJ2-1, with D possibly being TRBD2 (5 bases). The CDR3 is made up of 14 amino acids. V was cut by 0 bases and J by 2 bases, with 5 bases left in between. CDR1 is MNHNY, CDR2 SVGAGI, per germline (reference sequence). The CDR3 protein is CASSYSRAYNEQFF. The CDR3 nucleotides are TGTGCCAGCAGTTACTCGAGGGCCTACAATGAGCAGTTCTTC.